The rows below give T cell receptor beta chains drawn from one sample of a study of blood T cells in healthy people across ages. MiXCR, run by TCRdb on the 5' RACE reads, gives a single entry per CDR3 protein. The sample consists of roughly 800,000 distinct CDR3 sequences, 20% to 25% of them appearing once. These records were also assigned to another study, of T cells of mothers and their children.

Input material: blood. The origin of the receptors is a boy aged 10-17 years in good health. CDR3s include the opening cysteine and the closing phenylalanine or tryptophan. The order of the fields is D gene, V gene, clone size, J gene, CDR3 DNA, CDR3 protein. The D gene is left open where the match is weak. For some rows the clone size is stated as once, few or many, or as a class when expanded; others skip it.

>-|TRBV27|-|TRBJ1-6
TGTGCCAGCAGTTTATCCTTTCCCGGAGTGCCGGAGAGTCATTCACCCCTCCACTTT
CASSLSFPGVPESHSPLHF
>TRBD1|TRBV24-1|-|TRBJ1-5
TGTGCCACCCAGGGACAGGGACTCAATCAGCCCCAGCATTTT
CATQGQGLNQPQHF
>-|TRBV5-6|-|TRBJ2-7
TGTGCCAGCAGCTTGGCGAAGAATTTTTACTCCTACGAGCAGTACTTC
CASSLAKNFYSYEQYF
>TRBD1|TRBV29-1|few|TRBJ2-7
TGCAGCGCTGTCGACAGGGGGGCCTACGAGCAGTACTTC
CSAVDRGAYEQYF
>-|TRBV20-1|few|TRBJ2-7
TGCAGTGCTAGAGGGGGATCGATCTACGAGCAGTACTTC
CSARGGSIYEQYF
>-|TRBV4-3|-|TRBJ2-1
TGCGCCAGCAGCCAAGTTAGAGGTAGTAGCTCCTACAATGAGCAGTTCTTC
CASSQVRGSSSYNEQFF
>-|TRBV11-2|few|TRBJ1-6
TGTGCCAGCAGCCTACAGGGACCTTCCAATTCACCCCTCCACTTT
CASSLQGPSNSPLHF
>-|TRBV7-2|-|TRBJ1-1
TGTGCCAGCAGCTTAGAGGGTGGCTTTGAAGCTTTCTTT
CASSLEGGFEAFF
>-|TRBV7-2|-|TRBJ1-5
TGTGCCAGCAGCAACAGGGATGGTCAGCCCCAGCATTTT
CASSNRDGQPQHF
>-|TRBV9|-|TRBJ2-3
TGTGCCAGCAGCGTAGATGGATCGGATACGCAGTATTTT
CASSVDGSDTQYF
>-|TRBV24-1|-|TRBJ2-5
TGTGCCACCAGCCGGGAGTACCAAGAGACCCAGTACTTC
CATSREYQETQYF
>TRBD1|TRBV4-2|few|TRBJ2-5
TGTGCCAGCAGCCAATCCCCAGGGGGCGAAGATGGAGAGACCCAGTACTTC
CASSQSPGGEDGETQYF
>-|TRBV4-1|-|TRBJ2-1
TGCGCCAGCAGCCAAGAGTTCAGCGGCCACTCCTACAATGAGCAGTTCTTC
CASSQEFSGHSYNEQFF
>-|TRBV25-1|many|TRBJ2-5
TGTGCCAGCAGTGACATCCAAGAGACCCAGTACTTC
CASSDIQETQYF
>-|TRBV4-3|few|TRBJ2-7
TGCGCCAGCAGCCAAGATCTCAGCACTCCCTACGAGCAGTACTTC
CASSQDLSTPYEQYF
>-|TRBV27|-|TRBJ2-2
TGTGCCAGCAGTTTTGGAGGGAAGACCGGGGAGCTGTTTTTT
CASSFGGKTGELFF